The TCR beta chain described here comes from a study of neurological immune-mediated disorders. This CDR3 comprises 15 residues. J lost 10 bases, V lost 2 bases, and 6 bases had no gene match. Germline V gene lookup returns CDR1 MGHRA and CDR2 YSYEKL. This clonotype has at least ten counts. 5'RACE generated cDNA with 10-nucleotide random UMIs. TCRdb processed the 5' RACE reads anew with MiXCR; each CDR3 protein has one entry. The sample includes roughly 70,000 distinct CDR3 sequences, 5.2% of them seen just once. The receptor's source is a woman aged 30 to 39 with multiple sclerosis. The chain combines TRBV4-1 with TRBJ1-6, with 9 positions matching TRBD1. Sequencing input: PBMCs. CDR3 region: CASSQPRDRVSPLHF. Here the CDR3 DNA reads TGCGCCAGCAGCCAACCCCGGGACAGGGTCTCACCCCTCCACTTT.